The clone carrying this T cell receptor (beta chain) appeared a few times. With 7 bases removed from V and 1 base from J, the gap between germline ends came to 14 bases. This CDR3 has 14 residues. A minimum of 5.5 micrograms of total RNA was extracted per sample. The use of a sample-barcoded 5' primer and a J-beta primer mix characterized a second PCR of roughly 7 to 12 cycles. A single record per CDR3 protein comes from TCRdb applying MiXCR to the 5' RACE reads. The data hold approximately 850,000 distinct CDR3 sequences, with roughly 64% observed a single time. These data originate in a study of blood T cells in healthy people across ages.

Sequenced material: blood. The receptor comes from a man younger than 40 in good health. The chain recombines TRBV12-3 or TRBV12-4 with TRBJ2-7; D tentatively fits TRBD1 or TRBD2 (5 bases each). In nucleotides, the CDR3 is TGTGCCAGCACCCTCGGGACCCAATCCTACGAGCAGTACTTC. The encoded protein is CASTLGTQSYEQYF.